One and the same sample provided the 2 T cell receptor beta chains below, sequenced in a study of blood T cell repertoires in COVID-19. The protocol was immunoSEQ multiplex PCR, while the TCRdb copy is restricted to in-frame clones and leaves out a portion. The sample lists 310,000 or so clones; around 90% were seen once. Sequenced: PBMCs or T cells enriched from blood (not recorded which). The receptors were sampled from a woman aged 25 to 39 who had recovered from COVID-19.

This chain joins TRBV5-4 and TRBJ1-2; 9 nucleotides align to TRBD1. This CDR3 has 13 residues. Germline trimming cut 4 bases from V and 13 bases from J; bases unmatched to any gene: 11. Germline V CDR1 and CDR2: SGHNT, YYREEE (reference sequence). The CDR3 DNA is TGTGCCAGCAGCGACCCCCGGGACAGGGCCTGCACCTTC. This translates into CASSDPRDRACTF.

J is TRBJ2-1 and V is TRBV7-2; TRBD2 matches at 8 bases. Germline V CDR1 and CDR2: SGHTA, FQGNSA. The CDR3 spans 17 residues. The ends lost 5 bases at V and 3 bases at J; junction bases unmatched: 12. The CDR3: CASSPPRGSGDYNEQFF. CDR3 coding DNA: TGTGCCAGCAGCCCCCCCAGGGGTAGCGGGGACTACAATGAGCAGTTCTTC.